A single sample is the source of the 25 T cell receptor beta chains below, sequenced in a study of OX40 agonist ivuxolimab in advanced cancers. Generated by immunoSEQ multiplex PCR, the TCRdb table keeps only in-frame clones and is missing some. In the table there are 77,000 or so clones, around 90% of which are singletons. The sample here was CD4+ or CD8+ T cells sorted from blood, taken in a trial of the OX40 agonist ivuxolimab. These receptors originate from an adult with an advanced solid tumor such as melanoma, head and neck, liver or kidney cancer.

The chain combines TRBV2 with TRBJ2-7; 8 bases are a match to TRBD1. This CDR3 region has 14 residues. Germline V gene sequence: CDR1 SNHLY, CDR2 FYNNEI. Trimming removed 9 bases from V and 0 bases from J; junction bases left unmatched: 7. CDR3 nucleotides: TGTGCCAGGACGAGACAGGGGACCTCCTACGAGCAGTACTTC. This sequence encodes CARTRQGTSYEQYF. The full variable domain, with the rest looked up from reference TRBV2 and TRBJ2-7, is EPEVTQTPSHQVTQMGQEVILRCVPISNHLYFYWYRQILGQKVEFLVSFYNNEISEKSEIFDDQFSVERPDGSNFTLKIRSTKLEDSAMYFCARTRQGTSYEQYFGPGTRLTVT.

The chain carries TRBV6-5 and TRBJ2-7, with 9 bases identical to TRBD1. V shed 4 bases and J 5 bases; nucleotides not matched to a gene: 6. This CDR3 spans 14 amino acids. Germline V lookup: CDR1 MNHEY, CDR2 SVGAGI. For the CDR3, the DNA is TGTGCCAGCAGTTTACAGGGGGCCCCCAACGAGCAGTACTTC. Translating gives CASSLQGAPNEQYF.

The V and J genes are TRBV5-1 and TRBJ2-5; D is perhaps TRBD1 (6 bases). V was cut by 0 bases and J by 5 bases, with 17 bases left in between. The CDR3 runs 16 residues. Germline lookup yields CDR1 SGHRS and CDR2 YFSETQ. The CDR3 DNA sequence: TGCGCCAGCAGCTTGGGGACAGCCCTATCGGCGGAGACCCAGTACTTC. Its translation is CASSLGTALSAETQYF. Filled out from reference TRBV5-1 and TRBJ2-5, the complete variable domain reads KAGVTQTPRYLIKTRGQQVTLSCSPISGHRSVSWYQQTPGQGLQFLFEYFSETQRNKGNFPGRFSGRQFSNSRSEMNVSTLELGDSALYLCASSLGTALSAETQYFGPGTRLLVL.

V usage is TRBV7-2 and J usage is TRBJ1-2; no firm D call. Germline V lookup: CDR1 SGHTA, CDR2 FQGNSA. Trimming cost V 5 bases and J 8 bases, with 18 bases left between them. The CDR3 covers 14 residues. The CDR3 bases are TGTGCCAGCAGCACTGCCCGAGAATCGGAAGGCTACACCTTC. It codes for CASSTARESEGYTF.

The chain carries TRBV28 and TRBJ1-3; 7 bases map to TRBD1. V lost 5 bases, J lost 0 bases, and 19 bases stayed unmatched. CDR1 is MDHEN and CDR2 is SYDVKM in the germline V gene. The CDR3 runs 20 residues. CDR3 DNA sequence: TGTGCCAGCAGTCAATTTAGGGGGCAGGTGGTAAAGAGCTCTGGAAACACCATATATTTT. This sequence encodes CASSQFRGQVVKSSGNTIYF.

This chain joins TRBV7-9 and TRBJ1-2, with a possible D match to TRBD1 (5 bases). The CDR3 runs to 13 residues. The germline V gene encodes CDR1 SEHNR and CDR2 FQNEAQ (reference sequence). Deletions cut 1 base from V and 8 bases from J, with 11 bases between. The CDR3: CASSLEDGDGYTF. The CDR3 DNA sequence: TGTGCCAGCAGCTTAGAGGATGGGGACGGCTACACCTTC.

The chain carries TRBV5-4 and TRBJ2-1; no definite D call. CDR3 length: 14 amino acids. Trimming took 0 bases from V and 6 from J, leaving 10 bases between them. Germline V gene lookup returns CDR1 SGHNT and CDR2 YYREEE (reference sequence). CDR3 DNA sequence: TGTGCCAGCAGCTTGGTAGGGTTCGGCAATGAGCAGTTCTTC. Protein sequence: CASSLVGFGNEQFF.

CDR3 region: CASSPIGQLNSYEQYF. The DNA for the CDR3 is TGTGCCAGCAGCCCGATTGGACAGCTGAACTCCTACGAGCAGTACTTC. This chain connects TRBV7-8 to TRBJ2-7; perhaps TRBD1 as D (6 bases). Germline CDR1 reads SGHVS; CDR2 reads FQNEAQ. CDR3 length equals 16 residues. V was shortened by 5 bases and J by 0 bases, with 17 bases between the two germline ends.

The chain combines TRBV19 with TRBJ2-1; a possible D gene is TRBD2 (5 bases). CDR1 is LNHDA, CDR2 SQIVND, per germline (reference sequence). V lost 5 bases and J 9 bases, leaving 11 bases between the germline ends. The CDR3 is made up of 12 amino acids. CDR3 nucleotides: TGTGCCAGTAGTCGGCTAGGAGGTGAGCAGTTCTTC. Translating gives CASSRLGGEQFF.

This chain connects TRBV5-4 to TRBJ2-7; D perhaps matches TRBD1 (8 bases). Per the germline V gene, CDR1 is SGHNT and CDR2 is YYREEE (reference sequence). With 4 bases removed from V and 2 bases from J, the gap between germline ends came to 13 bases. The CDR3 is 14 amino acids. CDR3 residues: CASSRTGRAYEQYF. CDR3 nucleotides: TGTGCCAGCAGCCGGACAGGGAGGGCCTACGAGCAGTACTTC.

This chain links TRBV6-4 with TRBJ1-5; D is uncertain. Trimming removed 3 bases at V and 6 bases at J, with 15 bases between. This CDR3 is 15 amino acids long. Looked up from germline, CDR1 is MRHNA and CDR2 is SNTAGT. The CDR3, as DNA: TGTGCCAGCAGTGAGACTTGGGGAGAAAGTCAGCCCCAGCATTTT. Its protein product is CASSETWGESQPQHF.

This rearrangement joins TRBV5-1 to TRBJ2-2; D perhaps matches TRBD2 (5 bases). CDR1 SGHRS and CDR2 YFSETQ come from the germline V gene. V shed 4 bases and J shed 6 bases, with 10 bases lying between them. This CDR3 spans 13 amino acids. The CDR3 reads CASSLDWSGELFF. The CDR3 region has the DNA TGCGCCAGCAGCCTGGACTGGTCCGGGGAGCTGTTTTTT.

The chain uses TRBV7-2 and TRBJ2-5, with a tentative D call TRBD2 (5 bases). V dropped 5 bases and J dropped 5 bases, with 21 bases sitting between them. The CDR3 spans 16 residues. Germline V gives CDR1 SGHTA, CDR2 FQGNSA. CDR3 loop: CASSLGVTPVLETQYF. CDR3 coding DNA: TGTGCCAGCAGCCTGGGAGTAACGCCCGTGTTGGAGACCCAGTACTTC.

The chain couples TRBV6-6 to TRBJ1-2; D gene uncertain. CDR1 and CDR2 from the germline V gene are MNHNY and SVGAGI (reference sequence). The CDR3 has 13 residues. The V end was cut by 5 bases, the J end by 2 bases, with 9 bases between. The chain's CDR3 is CASSPGSNYGYTF. CDR3 DNA: TGTGCCAGCAGTCCCGGATCAAACTATGGCTACACCTTC.

The rearrangement uses TRBV19 and TRBJ1-5; 9 bases agree with TRBD1. Looked up from germline, CDR1 is LNHDA and CDR2 is SQIVND (reference sequence). The CDR3 totals 14 residues. Trimming at V came to 5 bases and at J to 6 bases, leaving 5 bases not matched to a gene. The DNA for the CDR3 is TGTGCCAGTAGTTTACAGGGGGCAGTTCAGCCCCAGCATTTT. Translation gives CASSLQGAVQPQHF.

This clone was picked up one time. The chain uses TRBV10-3 and TRBJ1-1, with D unresolved. Trimming stripped 8 bases from V and 0 bases from J, with 10 bases between. Per the germline V gene, CDR1 is ENHRY and CDR2 is SYGVKD. This CDR3 comprises 13 residues. The CDR3 sequence is CAIGPEMNTEAFF. CDR3 nucleotide sequence: TGTGCCATCGGGCCAGAAATGAACACTGAAGCTTTCTTT.

The chain uses TRBV5-1 and TRBJ1-1; 9 positions match TRBD1. Germline V gene sequence: CDR1 SGHRS, CDR2 YFSETQ. The trim removed 1 base at V and 2 bases at J, leaving 3 bases unmatched. The CDR3 loop spans 15 amino acids. CDR3 protein: CASSLRTGDNTEAFF. The CDR3, as DNA: TGCGCCAGCAGCTTGAGGACAGGGGATAACACTGAAGCTTTCTTT.

The chain couples TRBV6-6 to TRBJ1-1; D call uncertain. The CDR3 runs to 11 residues. Trimming removed 6 bases at V and 2 bases at J, with 4 bases between. Germline CDR1 MNHNY, CDR2 SVGAGI (reference sequence). The CDR3 reads CASSPNTEAFF. The CDR3 DNA follows: TGTGCCAGCAGCCCAAACACTGAAGCTTTCTTT.

This clone was observed a few times. V gene TRBV30 combines with J gene TRBJ1-1, with D perhaps matching TRBD1 (5 bases). This CDR3 comprises 13 residues. Germline V gives CDR1 GTSNPN, CDR2 SVGIG (reference sequence). V was pared by 5 bases and J by 3 bases, with 13 bases between. As DNA, the CDR3 is TGTGCCTGGCAACAGGAGGGCGACACTGAAGCTTTCTTT. This gives the protein CAWQQEGDTEAFF.

This clone was detected a few times. The V call is TRBV10-2, the J call TRBJ2-4; D uncertain. This CDR3 region has 13 residues. The germline V gene encodes CDR1 WSHSY and CDR2 SAAADI. Trimming left V 3 bases short and J 0 bases short, with 3 bases between. The CDR3 nucleotides read TGCGCCAGCAGTGAACTAGCCAAAAACATTCAGTACTTC. Its translation: CASSELAKNIQYF.

The V gene is TRBV28, the J gene TRBJ1-1; TRBD1 matches at 7 bases. The germline gives CDR1 MDHEN, CDR2 SYDVKM. The CDR3 is made up of 14 amino acids. Unmatched junction bases numbered 9, after V lost 6 bases and J lost 5 bases. Here the CDR3 DNA reads TGTGCCAGCAGACACCGACAGGGTTGGACTGAAGCTTTCTTT. It specifies CASRHRQGWTEAFF.

The chain employs TRBV6-5 and TRBJ2-1; 9 bases fit TRBD2. CDR3 size: 15 residues. Trimming took 4 bases from V and 4 from J; bases not matched to a gene: 5. Germline-derived CDR1 and CDR2 are MNHEY and SVGAGI. The CDR3 DNA is TGTGCCAGCAGTTCTTTGACTAGCGGATACAATGAGCAGTTCTTC. Protein sequence: CASSSLTSGYNEQFF.

This CDR3 is CASSLETGGTEAFF. CDR3 nucleotides: TGTGCCAGCAGCTTAGAGACAGGAGGGACTGAAGCTTTCTTT. The genes are TRBV5-5 and TRBJ1-1; a weak D match, TRBD1 (6 bases). This CDR3 contains 14 residues. The ends were cut back, 2 bases at V and 5 bases at J, with 13 bases in the middle. Per the germline V gene, CDR1 is SGHKS and CDR2 is YYEKEE (reference sequence).

The chain employs TRBV4-1 and TRBJ2-7; 9 bases map to TRBD2. With 8 bases clipped from V and 3 bases from J, the junction kept 8 bases outside the gene matches. This CDR3 is 14 amino acids long. Germline-derived CDR1 and CDR2 are MGHRA and YSYEKL. In nucleotides, the CDR3 is TGCGCCAGCCAGCTGCGGGAGGGGAACTACGAGCAGTACTTC. This translates into CASQLREGNYEQYF.

The V gene is TRBV6-1, the J gene TRBJ2-1; TRBD2 matches 13 bases. The CDR3 totals 17 residues. V lost 2 bases to trimming and J lost 4 bases; unmatched junction nucleotides: 5. Germline-derived CDR1 and CDR2 are MNHNS and SASEGT. The CDR3 DNA follows: TGTGCCAGCAGTGAATTTGGGACTAGCGGGGTGTACAATGAGCAGTTCTTC. This codes for CASSEFGTSGVYNEQFF.